This T cell receptor beta chain was sequenced for a study of cytomegalovirus exposure and HLA in healthy donors. The PCR made use of 60 Vbeta and 13 Jbeta primers. Some clones are missing from TCRdb's copy, which holds only in-frame ones; the method was immunoSEQ multiplex PCR. The data contain approximately 190,000 clones, more than 80% of them seen just once; the ten biggest clones take up roughly 2.8%. Study-wide results and limits: An ancestry cluster, one associated with Asian ancestry, reportedly showed fewer N-insertions than the roughly 610-donor mean in a later analysis. Apart from CMV serostatus, no immune exposure information was available. TCR beta sequences reportedly predicted most subjects' HLA-A and HLA-B alleles accurately.

About this clone itself: The antigen is not known.

The germline V gene has CDR1 MNHEY and CDR2 SVGAGI. V dropped 6 bases and J dropped 7; count of bases not matched to a gene: 11. The CDR3 extends over 15 amino acids. The V gene is TRBV6-5, the J gene TRBJ2-5; the match to TRBD2 covers 10 bases. The clonotype comes from a woman between 45 and 65 years old in good health and CMV-seropositive. Sequencing was done on a sample of PBMCs. CDR3 sequence (DNA): TGTGCCAGCAGCTTCGGAGGAGCGGGGGGGAGGACCCAGTACTTC. It specifies CASSFGGAGGRTQYF.